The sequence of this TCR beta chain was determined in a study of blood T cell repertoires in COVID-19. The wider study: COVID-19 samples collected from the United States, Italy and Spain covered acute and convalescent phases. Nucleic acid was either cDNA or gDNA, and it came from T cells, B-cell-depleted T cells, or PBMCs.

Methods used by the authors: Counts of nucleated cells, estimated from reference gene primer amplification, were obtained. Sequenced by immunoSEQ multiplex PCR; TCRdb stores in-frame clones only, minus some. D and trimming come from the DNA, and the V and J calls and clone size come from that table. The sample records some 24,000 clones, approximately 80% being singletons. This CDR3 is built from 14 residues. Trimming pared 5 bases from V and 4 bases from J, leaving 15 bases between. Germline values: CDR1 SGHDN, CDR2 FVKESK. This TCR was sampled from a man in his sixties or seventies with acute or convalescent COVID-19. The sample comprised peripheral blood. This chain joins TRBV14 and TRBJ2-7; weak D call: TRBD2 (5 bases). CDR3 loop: CASSSWISGYEQYF. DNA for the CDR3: TGTGCCAGCAGCTCGTGGATATCGGGGTACGAGCAGTACTTC.